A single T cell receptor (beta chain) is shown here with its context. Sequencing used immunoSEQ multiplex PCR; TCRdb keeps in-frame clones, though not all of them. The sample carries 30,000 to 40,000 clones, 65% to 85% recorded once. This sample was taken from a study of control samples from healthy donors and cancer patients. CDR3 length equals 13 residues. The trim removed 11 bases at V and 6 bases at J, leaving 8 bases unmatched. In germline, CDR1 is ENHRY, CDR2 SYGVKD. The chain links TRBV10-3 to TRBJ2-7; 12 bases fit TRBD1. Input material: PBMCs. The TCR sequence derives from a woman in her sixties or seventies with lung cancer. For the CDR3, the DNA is TGTGCCTCCAGGGGGACAGGGGGCCTCGAGCAGTACTTC. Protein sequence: CASRGTGGLEQYF.